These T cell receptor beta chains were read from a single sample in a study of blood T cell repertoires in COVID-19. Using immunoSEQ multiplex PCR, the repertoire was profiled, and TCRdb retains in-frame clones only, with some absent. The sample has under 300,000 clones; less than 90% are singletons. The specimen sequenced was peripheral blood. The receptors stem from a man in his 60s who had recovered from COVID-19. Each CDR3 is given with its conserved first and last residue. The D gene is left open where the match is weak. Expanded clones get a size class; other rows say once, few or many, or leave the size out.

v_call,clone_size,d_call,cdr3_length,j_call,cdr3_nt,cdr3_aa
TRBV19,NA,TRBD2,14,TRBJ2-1,TGTGCCAGTAGTCCACTAGCGGGGCATAATGAGCAGTTCTTC,CASSPLAGHNEQFF
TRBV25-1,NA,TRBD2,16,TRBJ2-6,TGTGCCAGCAGTGAATGGGAGGGAACTGGGGCCAACGTCCTGACTTTC,CASSEWEGTGANVLTF
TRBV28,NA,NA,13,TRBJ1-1,TGTGCCAGCAGACGACAGCAAAACACTGAAGCTTTCTTT,CASRRQQNTEAFF
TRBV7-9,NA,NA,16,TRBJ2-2,TGTGCCAGCAGCTTAGGACAAGGCGGGGACACCGGGGAGCTGTTTTTT,CASSLGQGGDTGELFF
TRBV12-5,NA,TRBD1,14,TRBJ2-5,TGTGCTAGTGGTTTGACAGGGGGCAGGGAGACCCAGTACTTC,CASGLTGGRETQYF
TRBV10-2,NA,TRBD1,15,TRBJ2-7,TGCGCCAGCAGTGAGTCTGGGACAGGCCCCTACGAGCAGTACTTC,CASSESGTGPYEQYF
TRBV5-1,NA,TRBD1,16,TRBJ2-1,TGCGCCAGCAGCGGAGCCGGGACAGGGGGAAACAATGAGCAGTTCTTC,CASSGAGTGGNNEQFF
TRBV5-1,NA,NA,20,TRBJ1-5,TGCGCCAGCAGCTTGGAGTCTGTCGGGGGGACGGGGTATAGCAATCAGCCCCAGCATTTT,CASSLESVGGTGYSNQPQHF
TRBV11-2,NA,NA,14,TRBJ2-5,TGTGCCAGCAGCTACACAGGGAACCAAGAGACCCAGTACTTC,CASSYTGNQETQYF
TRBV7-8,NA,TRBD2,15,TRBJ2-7,TGTGCCAGCAGCTCCGGGACTAGCGGGAGCTACGAGCAGTACTTC,CASSSGTSGSYEQYF
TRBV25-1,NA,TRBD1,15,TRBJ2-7,TGTGCCAGCTCTAAGTGGGGGACAGGGACCTACGAGCAGTACTTC,CASSKWGTGTYEQYF
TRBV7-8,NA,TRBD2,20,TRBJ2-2,TGTGCCAGCAGCTCCACCATTGGGGTAACGAGCGGGGTTGTCACCGGGGAGCTGTTTTTT,CASSSTIGVTSGVVTGELFF
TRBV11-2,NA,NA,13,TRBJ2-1,TGTGCCAGCAGCGCGGGACTGTACAATGAGCAGTTCTTC,CASSAGLYNEQFF
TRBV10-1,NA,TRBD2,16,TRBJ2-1,TGCGCCAGCAGTGAGTCCTCTAGCGGCCTATACAATGAGCAGTTCTTC,CASSESSSGLYNEQFF
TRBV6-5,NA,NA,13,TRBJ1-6,TGTGCCAGCAGTTTGGACAGCAATTCACCCCTCCACTTT,CASSLDSNSPLHF
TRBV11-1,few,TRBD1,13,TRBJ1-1,TGTGCCAGCAGCCCCGACAGGGACACTGAAGCTTTCTTT,CASSPDRDTEAFF
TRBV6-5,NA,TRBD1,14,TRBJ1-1,TGTGCCAGCAGAAGAGGACAGGGGGACACTGAAGCTTTCTTT,CASRRGQGDTEAFF
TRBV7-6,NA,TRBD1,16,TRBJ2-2,TGTGCCAGCAGCTCCACAGGGGACATAAACACCGGGGAGCTGTTTTTT,CASSSTGDINTGELFF
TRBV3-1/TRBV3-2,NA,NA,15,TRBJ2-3,TGTGCCAGCAGCCACCCGCGGGGCCCTGAGGATACGCAGTATTTT,CASSHPRGPEDTQYF
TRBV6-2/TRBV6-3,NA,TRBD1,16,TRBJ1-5,TGTGCCAGCAGTAACACGGGACAGTTAATCCCTCAGCCCCAGCATTTT,CASSNTGQLIPQPQHF
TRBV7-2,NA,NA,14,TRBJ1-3,TGTGCCAGCAGCTCTAGGGGCGAAGGAAACACCATATATTTT,CASSSRGEGNTIYF
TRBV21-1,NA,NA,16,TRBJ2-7,TGTGCCAGCAGCGCACCCTCGAGCGACAGGGGCTACGAGCAGTACTTC,CASSAPSSDRGYEQYF
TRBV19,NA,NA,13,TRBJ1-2,TGTGCCAGTAGTACGGACAAGGCAGGGGGCTACACCTTC,CASSTDKAGGYTF
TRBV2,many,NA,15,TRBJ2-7,TGTGCCAGCAGTGAACAAGCAGGGAAGCTTGTCGAGCAGTACTTC,CASSEQAGKLVEQYF
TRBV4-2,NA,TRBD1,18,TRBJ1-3,TGTGCCAGCAGCCAAGAATGGGGTACAGGGGCCTCTGGAAACACCATATATTTT,CASSQEWGTGASGNTIYF
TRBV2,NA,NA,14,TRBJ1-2,TGTGCCAGCAGGGAATGGGACTTCGGCTATGGCTACACCTTC,CASREWDFGYGYTF
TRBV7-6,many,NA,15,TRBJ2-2,TGTGCCAGCAGCTTAGACAAATCCAAGACCGGGGAGCTGTTTTTT,CASSLDKSKTGELFF
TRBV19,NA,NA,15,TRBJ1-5,TGTGCCAGTAGTATAGAGGGGGGGATCGGCCAGCCCCAGCATTTT,CASSIEGGIGQPQHF
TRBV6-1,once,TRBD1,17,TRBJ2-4,TGTGCCAGCAGTGAAAGGGGGCCTTCGTTAGCCAAAAACATTCAGTACTTC,CASSERGPSLAKNIQYF